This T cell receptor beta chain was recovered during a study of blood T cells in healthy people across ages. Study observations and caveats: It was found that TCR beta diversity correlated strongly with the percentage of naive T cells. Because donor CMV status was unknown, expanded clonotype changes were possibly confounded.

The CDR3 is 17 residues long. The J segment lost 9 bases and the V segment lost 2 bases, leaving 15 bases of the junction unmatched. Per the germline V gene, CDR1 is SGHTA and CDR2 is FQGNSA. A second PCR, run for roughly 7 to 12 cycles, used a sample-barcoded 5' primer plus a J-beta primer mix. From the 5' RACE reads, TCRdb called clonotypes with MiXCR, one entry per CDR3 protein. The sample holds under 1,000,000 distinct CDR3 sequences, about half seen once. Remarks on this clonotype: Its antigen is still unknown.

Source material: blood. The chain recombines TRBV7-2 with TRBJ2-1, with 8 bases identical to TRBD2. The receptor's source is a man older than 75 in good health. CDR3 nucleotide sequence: TGTGCCAGCAGCTTATCAACTAGCGGATATACAATGGGTGAGCAGTTCTTC. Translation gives CASSLSTSGYTMGEQFF.